The rows below give T cell receptor beta chains drawn from one sample of a study of regulatory T cells in long-lasting Graves disease. TCRdb processed the multiplex PCR reads anew with MiXCR; each CDR3 protein has one entry. Altogether over 350,000 distinct CDR3 sequences are present, less than 25% being singletons, with the ten largest covering around 20%. Material: peripheral blood mononuclear cells (PBMCs), obtained when the disease was refractory, from a patient treated with antithyroid drugs. These receptors were collected from a female donor with Graves disease. CDR3s include the opening cysteine and the closing phenylalanine or tryptophan. Some rows mark clone size as missing; the rest say once, few, many or name a class of expanded clone.

>TRBJ2-2|many|TRBV20-1
CSASSAGTGELFF
>TRBJ2-7|few|TRBV30
CAWSVRGHSSYEQYF
>TRBJ2-2|few|TRBV30
CAWSLVPGELFF
>TRBJ2-3|-|TRBV7-6
CASSLFSVQGTDTQYF
>TRBJ2-7|few|TRBV29-1
CSVEGDRTNEQYF
>TRBJ2-3|-|TRBV11-2
CASSLGVDTTDTQYF
>TRBJ2-7|many|TRBV11-2
CASSPQAGAGYEQYF
>TRBJ1-4|many|TRBV28
CASSSIVKTNEKLFF
>TRBJ2-4|many|TRBV7-2
CASSLQWDAKNIQYF
>TRBJ2-2|few|TRBV12-3/TRBV12-4
CASSLALANTGELFF
>TRBJ2-5|few|TRBV10-3
CAISESRTGQETQYF
>TRBJ1-2|many|TRBV14
CASSPPWGYYGYTF
>TRBJ2-7|few|TRBV6-1
CASSIGGIREQYF
>TRBJ1-5|-|TRBV13
CASQQRGGGSNQPQHF
>TRBJ1-1|-|TRBV5-1
CASSPGGGIMNTEAFF
>TRBJ2-3|few|TRBV12-3/TRBV12-4
CASSTRLAGAADTQYF
>TRBJ2-5|-|TRBV3-1
CASSQGTPETQYF
>TRBJ2-7|-|TRBV3-1
CASSQAAGVGREQYF
>TRBJ2-1|-|TRBV30
CAWSSSGSYNEQFF
>TRBJ2-2|many|TRBV11-2
CASSLGLAGGNTGELFF
>TRBJ1-2|many|TRBV15
CATSSTEGAYGYTF
>TRBJ2-1|few|TRBV7-9
CASSLALLAGNNEQFF
>TRBJ1-4|many|TRBV28
CASNRGGVEKLFF
>TRBJ2-1|-|TRBV6-2/TRBV6-3
CASTPGYNEQFF
>TRBJ1-5|few|TRBV20-1
CSASDGDSNQPQHF
>TRBJ1-1|many|TRBV16
CASSQSAGNTEAFF
>TRBJ2-7|-|TRBV20-1
CSARAPLADSSYEQYF
>TRBJ2-7|-|TRBV7-3
CASSLGLAGVQVQYF
>TRBJ1-2|many|TRBV27
CASSPGQGYGYTF
>TRBJ1-1|-|TRBV30
CAWSVPPKTTEAFF
>TRBJ1-2|-|TRBV6-2/TRBV6-3
CASSYDLGYTF
>TRBJ2-7|-|TRBV28
CASSSWGEGPYEQYF